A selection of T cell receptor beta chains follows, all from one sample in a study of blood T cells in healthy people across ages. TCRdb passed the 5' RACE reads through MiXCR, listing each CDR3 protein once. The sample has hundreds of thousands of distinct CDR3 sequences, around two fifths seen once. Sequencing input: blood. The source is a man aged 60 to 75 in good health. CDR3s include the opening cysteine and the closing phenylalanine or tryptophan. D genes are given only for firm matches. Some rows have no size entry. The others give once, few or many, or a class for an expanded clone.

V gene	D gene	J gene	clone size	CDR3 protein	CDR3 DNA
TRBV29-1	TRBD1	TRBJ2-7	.	CSVSAGTGGYEQYF	TGCAGCGTTAGCGCCGGGACAGGGGGCTACGAGCAGTACTTC
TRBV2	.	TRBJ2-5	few	CASKTSPTGTQYF	TGTGCCAGCAAGACTAGTCCGACGGGGACCCAGTACTTC
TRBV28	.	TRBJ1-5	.	CASSLNRVFNQPQHF	TGTGCCAGCAGTTTAAACAGGGTATTCAATCAGCCCCAGCATTTT
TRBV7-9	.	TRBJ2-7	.	CASMDSYYEQYF	TGTGCCAGCATGGACAGTTACTACGAGCAGTACTTC
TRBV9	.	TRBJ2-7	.	CASSEVARATYEQYF	TGTGCCAGCAGCGAGGTGGCCCGGGCCACCTACGAGCAGTACTTC
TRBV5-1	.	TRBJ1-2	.	CASSSDNNYGYTF	TGCGCCAGCAGCTCGGACAACAACTATGGCTACACCTTC
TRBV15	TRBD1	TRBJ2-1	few	CATSSDRGPNNEQFF	TGTGCCACCAGCAGCGACAGGGGGCCAAACAATGAGCAGTTCTTC
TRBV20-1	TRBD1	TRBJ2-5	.	CSALKVGTGLHNEQYF	TGCAGTGCTCTAAAAGTTGGGACAGGGTTGCACAATGAGCAGTACTTC
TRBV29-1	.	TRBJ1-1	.	CSVEVNKNTEAFF	TGCAGCGTCGAGGTTAACAAAAACACTGAAGCTTTCTTT
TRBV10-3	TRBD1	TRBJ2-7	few	CAISDLGQKTYEQYF	TGTGCCATCAGTGATCTGGGACAGAAAACCTACGAGCAGTACTTC
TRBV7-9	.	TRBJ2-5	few	CASSLDTTPQRETQYF	TGTGCCAGCAGCTTAGACACTACCCCACAACGTGAGACCCAGTACTTC
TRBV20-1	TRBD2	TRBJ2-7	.	CSARPSGVLSYEQYF	TGCAGTGCTAGGCCTAGCGGGGTATTATCCTACGAGCAGTACTTC
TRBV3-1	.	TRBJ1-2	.	CASSHRGATYGYTF	TGTGCCAGCAGCCATCGGGGGGCCACCTATGGCTACACCTTC
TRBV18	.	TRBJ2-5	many	CASSPGRGETQYF	TGTGCCAGCAGTCCCGGGAGAGGAGAGACCCAGTACTTC
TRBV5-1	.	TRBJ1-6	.	CASRTGQGNSPLHF	TGCGCCAGCAGGACGGGGCAGGGGAATTCACCCCTCCACTTT
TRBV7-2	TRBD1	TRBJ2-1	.	CASSSNRGYNEQFF	TGTGCCAGCAGCTCAAACAGGGGCTACAATGAGCAGTTCTTC
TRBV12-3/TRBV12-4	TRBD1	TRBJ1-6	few	CASSSPPGQGSNSPLHF	TGTGCCAGCAGTTCACCCCCGGGACAGGGGAGTAATTCACCCCTCCACTTT
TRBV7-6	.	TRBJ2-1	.	CASSFGGPSLNEQFF	TGTGCCAGCAGCTTCGGGGGTCCCTCCCTCAATGAGCAGTTCTTC
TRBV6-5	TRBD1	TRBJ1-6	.	CASSLGTGAFSPLHF	TGTGCCAGCAGTTTGGGGACAGGGGCGTTTTCACCCCTCCACTTT
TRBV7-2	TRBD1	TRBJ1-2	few	CASSLDLEGARGYTF	TGTGCCAGCAGCTTAGATTTGGAGGGGGCGCGTGGCTACACCTTC
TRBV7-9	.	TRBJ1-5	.	CASSLSGSRQPQHF	TGTGCCAGCAGCTTATCCGGGAGCAGGCAGCCCCAGCATTTT
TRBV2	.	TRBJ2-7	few	CASSETGFSSYEQYF	TGTGCCAGCAGTGAAACAGGATTCAGCTCCTACGAGCAGTACTTC
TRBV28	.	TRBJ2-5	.	CASSGQGKAQETQYF	TGTGCCAGCAGTGGTCAGGGAAAGGCCCAAGAGACCCAGTACTTC
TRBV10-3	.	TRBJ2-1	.	CAISGTYNEQFF	TGTGCCATCAGTGGGACTTACAATGAGCAGTTCTTC
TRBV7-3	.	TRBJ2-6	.	CASSLRSGDAEGANVLTF	TGTGCCAGCAGCTTAAGGTCTGGGGACGCGGAAGGGGCCAACGTCCTGACTTTC
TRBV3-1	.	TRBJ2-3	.	CASSQGAARSTDTQYF	TGTGCCAGCAGCCAAGGCGCGGCCAGGAGCACAGATACGCAGTATTTT
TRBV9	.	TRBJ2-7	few	CASSIYRDPQKEQYF	TGTGCCAGCAGCATTTACCGGGACCCCCAGAAGGAGCAGTACTTC
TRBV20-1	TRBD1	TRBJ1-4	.	CSARVQGATNEKLFF	TGCAGTGCTAGAGTACAGGGGGCGACTAATGAAAAACTGTTTTTT
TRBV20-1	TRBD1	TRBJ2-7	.	CSALRDRGRRSSYEQYF	TGCAGTGCCCTCCGTGACAGGGGGCGAAGGAGCTCCTACGAGCAGTACTTC
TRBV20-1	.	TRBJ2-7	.	CSARPLRTAYEQYF	TGCAGTGCTAGACCTTTAAGGACCGCGTACGAGCAGTACTTC
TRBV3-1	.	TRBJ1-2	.	CASSQGTGPLNYGYTF	TGTGCCAGCAGCCAAGGAACCGGGCCGTTAAACTATGGCTACACCTTC
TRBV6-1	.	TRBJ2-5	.	CASSEEPGQFQETQYF	TGTGCCAGCAGTGAGGAACCCGGACAGTTCCAAGAGACCCAGTACTTC
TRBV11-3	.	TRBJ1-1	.	CASSSGESDTEAFF	TGTGCCAGCAGCTCCGGGGAGAGTGACACTGAAGCTTTCTTT
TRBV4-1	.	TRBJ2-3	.	CASSQDKGGPRTDTQYF	TGCGCCAGCAGCCAAGATAAGGGGGGGCCCCGCACAGATACGCAGTATTTT
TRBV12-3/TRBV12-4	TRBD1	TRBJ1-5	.	CASSLLQGADQPQHF	TGTGCCAGCAGTTTACTACAGGGGGCTGATCAGCCCCAGCATTTT
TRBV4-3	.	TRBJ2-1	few	CASSPQWGGRGYEQFF	TGCGCCAGCAGCCCTCAATGGGGGGGGCGAGGATATGAGCAGTTCTTC
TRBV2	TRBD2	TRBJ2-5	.	CASRLGSGAVETQYF	TGTGCCAGCAGGTTGGGTAGCGGGGCGGTAGAGACCCAGTACTTC
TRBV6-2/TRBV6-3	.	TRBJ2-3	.	CASSYSDYTDTQYF	TGTGCCAGCAGTTACAGCGACTACACAGATACGCAGTATTTT
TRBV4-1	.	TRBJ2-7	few	CASSQDWGSTYEQYF	TGCGCCAGCAGCCAAGATTGGGGGTCCACCTACGAGCAGTACTTC
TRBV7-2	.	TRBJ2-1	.	CASSPGRGRYNEQFF	TGTGCCAGCAGCCCAGGCCGGGGGAGGTACAATGAGCAGTTCTTC
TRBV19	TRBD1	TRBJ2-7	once	CASSRRTTAQGTAVQPYEQYF	TGTGCCAGTAGCCGTAGAACAACGGCCCAAGGGACAGCAGTCCAACCCTACGAGCAGTACTTC
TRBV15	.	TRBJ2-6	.	CATSRDWGGRPISGANVLTF	TGTGCCACCAGCAGAGATTGGGGGGGCAGGCCAATATCTGGGGCCAACGTCCTGACTTTC
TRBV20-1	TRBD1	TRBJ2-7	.	CSARSQGRSYEQYF	TGCAGTGCCAGGTCACAGGGGAGATCCTACGAGCAGTACTTC
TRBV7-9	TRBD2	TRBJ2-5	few	CASSETSGGQETQYF	TGTGCCAGCAGCGAGACTAGCGGGGGGCAAGAGACCCAGTACTTC
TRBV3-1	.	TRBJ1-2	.	CASTTQGNYGYTF	TGTGCCAGCACCACTCAGGGTAACTATGGCTACACCTTC
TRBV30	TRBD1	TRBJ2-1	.	CAWSRTGGFVEQFF	TGTGCCTGGAGCCGGACAGGGGGGTTTGTTGAGCAGTTCTTC
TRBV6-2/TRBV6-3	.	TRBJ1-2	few	CASSYNVGGYTF	TGTGCCAGCAGTTATAATGTCGGGGGCTACACCTTC
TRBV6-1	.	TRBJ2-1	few	CASSDFQYNEQFF	TGTGCCAGCAGTGATTTTCAGTACAATGAGCAGTTCTTC
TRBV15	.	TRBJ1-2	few	CATSRDLGNYGYTF	TGTGCCACCAGCAGAGATCTAGGAAACTATGGCTACACCTTC